Listed below are T cell receptor beta chains from one sample, sequenced in a study of CD4 and CD8 cells across lung adenocarcinoma regions. TCRdb analysed the PCR reads with MiXCR anew, one entry per CDR3 protein. The data hold around 8,400 distinct CDR3 sequences, with roughly 50% observed a single time. Specimen: CD8+ T cells from the center of a lung tumor. These TCRs come from a female donor with lung adenocarcinoma. The CD4 and CD8 labels of this study may be unreliable. Both conserved end residues are part of each CDR3. The D gene is left open where the match is weak. Rows give clone size only sometimes, using once, few, many, or a class for an expanded clone.

>TRBJ2-4|.|TRBD1|TRBV11-3
TGTGCCAGCAGGCCGGGACAGGGGAACGTCCTGTCTTTC
CASRPGQGNVLSF
>TRBJ1-1|.|.|TRBV5-3
TGTGCCAGAAGCCCAGGGCGGGTGAACACTGAAGCTTTCTTT
CARSPGRVNTEAFF
>TRBJ2-5|.|.|TRBV11-2
TGTGCCAGGAGCCTCGGGGGCCGGGCCCTAGATACGCAGTACTTT
CARSLGGRALDTQYF
>TRBJ2-3|.|.|TRBV18
TGTGCCAGCTCACCTCTTCCATCCGGAGGGGGCCAAATTATCACAGATACGCAGTATTTT
CASSPLPSGGGQIITDTQYF
>TRBJ2-1|.|TRBD2|TRBV7-2
TGTGCCAGCAGCTTAGCAGGGAGGGCGGGAGGGCCGAAGGAGCAGTTCTTC
CASSLAGRAGGPKEQFF
>TRBJ2-1|.|.|TRBV7-2
TGTGCCAGCAGCTCACTTAGGGGAACAACGGCCTATTCAATGAGGCAGTTCTTC
CASSSLRGTTAYSMRQFF
>TRBJ2-4|.|.|TRBV6-1
TGCGGCGGCAGTGGGCAGACAGGCGCAAACATTCAGTACTTC
CGGSGQTGANIQYF
>TRBJ2-6|.|TRBD1|TRBV7-2
TGTGCCAGCAGCTTAAAGGGGGCCAACGTGCAGTCTTTC
CASSLKGANVQSF
>TRBJ1-2|many|.|TRBV6-1
TGTGCCAGCAGCCCAGGAGGGTACTATGGCTACACCTTC
CASSPGGYYGYTF
>TRBJ2-1|medium-sized|TRBD1|TRBV6-6
TGTGCCAGCAACCGGGACAGGGGGCGTTACGAGCAGTTCTTC
CASNRDRGRYEQFF
>TRBJ2-7|.|TRBD1|TRBV12-3/TRBV12-4
TGTGCCAGCAGTTCAGGGGGCGAGCAGTACTTC
CASSSGGEQYF
>TRBJ2-7|.|.|TRBV4-3
TGCGCCAGCAGCCAAGATAAACAGGGATACGAGCAGTACTTC
CASSQDKQGYEQYF
>TRBJ2-1|once|TRBD2|TRBV3-1
TGTGCCAGCAGCGCCATCGGGGGAGGGACCTACAATGAGCAGTTCTTC
CASSAIGGGTYNEQFF
>TRBJ2-3|.|.|TRBV12-3/TRBV12-4
TGTGCCGGCAGCTGGGGGGGGGCCCGAGAGACGCAGTATTTC
CAGSWGGARETQYF
>TRBJ2-3|.|.|TRBV7-9
TGTGCCAGGGGCTTCACGGGCCGTGGCCAAGATACGCAGTATTTT
CARGFTGRGQDTQYF
>TRBJ2-3|.|.|TRBV7-2
TGTGCGGGCACCGGGGTCGGTAGCAAAGATACGCAGTACTTT
CAGTGVGSKDTQYF
>TRBJ2-1|hyperexpanded|TRBD2|TRBV7-6
TGTGCCAGCAGCCCCGGGACTAGCGATGGGTTCAATGAGCAGTTCTTC
CASSPGTSDGFNEQFF
>TRBJ2-4|.|.|TRBV6-1
TGTGCGGGCATCGGGGGCCGAGACCAAGACACCCAGTACTTC
CAGIGGRDQDTQYF
>TRBJ2-4|.|.|TRBV7-9
TGTGCCAGCAGCTTAGCCAAAGACATGCAGTATTTC
CASSLAKDMQYF
>TRBJ2-4|.|TRBD2|TRBV6-1
TGTGCCAGCACCGACCGACTAGCGGGAGGGAGAGACACTCAGTACTTC
CASTDRLAGGRDTQYF
>TRBJ2-3|many|TRBD1|TRBV5-5
TGTGCCAGCAGCAAACAGGGGGCCCCTGGCACAGATACGCAGTATTTT
CASSKQGAPGTDTQYF
>TRBJ1-1|few|.|TRBV10-1
TGCGCCAGCACGGCAGCTAACACTGAAGCTTTCTTT
CASTAANTEAFF
>TRBJ2-1|.|TRBD2|TRBV11-2
TGTGCCAGGAGCCTCGGGGGGGGTCCCCTAGAGACCCAGTATTTC
CARSLGGGPLETQYF
>TRBJ1-2|few|.|TRBV7-9
TGTGCCAGCAGCTTAGACCACACGACCCGGGGCTACACCTTC
CASSLDHTTRGYTF
>TRBJ2-5|once|.|TRBV6-1
TGTGCCACGGGGTACGGGGGCCGTGACCAAGAGACCCAGTACTTC
CATGYGGRDQETQYF
>TRBJ2-5|.|.|TRBV7-3
TGTGCGGGGCGCGGGGGCAGTGGCCAAGAGACCCAGTACTTC
CAGRGGSGQETQYF
>TRBJ2-3|many|TRBD1|TRBV7-2
TGTGCCAGCAGCGCCCGACAGGGCGGAAGCACAGATACGCAGTATTTT
CASSARQGGSTDTQYF
>TRBJ1-4|.|.|TRBV4-1
TGCGCCAGCAGCCAAGGTGGCAGGGGCGGAGAAAAACTGTTTTTT
CASSQGGRGGEKLFF
>TRBJ2-7|.|.|TRBV19
TGTGCCAGGCGTGTAGGCAGGGGCCAAGATACGCAGTACTTC
CARRVGRGQDTQYF
>TRBJ1-6|medium-sized|.|TRBV5-4
TGTGCCAGTAAATGGGGGTTAGAGGATAATTCACCCCTCCACTTT
CASKWGLEDNSPLHF
>TRBJ2-3|.|.|TRBV6-2/TRBV6-3
TGTGCCAGGGGGTACGGCCCCCGTCGGTTAGATACGCAGTATTTT
CARGYGPRRLDTQYF
>TRBJ2-7|many|.|TRBV27
TGTGCCAGCAGTTTAATGGCAGGGAGCTCCTACGAGCAGTACTTC
CASSLMAGSSYEQYF
>TRBJ2-6|many|TRBD1|TRBV7-3
TGTGCCAGCAGCTCAGGGACAGAGACTGGGGCCAACGTCCTGACTTTC
CASSSGTETGANVLTF
>TRBJ2-1|many|.|TRBV4-3
TGCGCCAGCAGCCAAGAACTTAACAATGAGCAGTTCTTC
CASSQELNNEQFF
>TRBJ1-5|many|TRBD1|TRBV6-5
TGTGCCAGCACTTACGGCAGGGGGAGCCAGCCCCAGCATTTT
CASTYGRGSQPQHF
>TRBJ1-6|many|.|TRBV12-3/TRBV12-4
TGTGCCAGCAGCCCCGCAGGTACCGTCTATAATTCACCCCTCCACTTT
CASSPAGTVYNSPLHF
>TRBJ2-1|.|.|TRBV10-3
TGCCCTCCTTGCGCCAACGAGCAGTCCTTC
CPPCANEQSF
>TRBJ2-3|.|.|TRBV27
TGTGCCAGCAGCGGGGGACGCCACACAGATACGCAGTACTTT
CASSGGRHTDTQYF
>TRBJ2-3|.|.|TRBV27
TGTGCCGGGGGGTTAGGGGCAGGGGACCTAGAGACGCAGTATTTC
CAGGLGAGDLETQYF
>TRBJ2-2|.|.|TRBV6-1
TGTGCCAGCAGACTCCCGGGAGTGAACACAGGTGCGCTGTTTTTT
CASRLPGVNTGALFF
>TRBJ2-6|.|.|TRBV12-3/TRBV12-4
TGTGCCAGCAGCCACGGGATGTGCTCTGGGGCAAAGGTCCAGTCCTTC
CASSHGMCSGAKVQSF
>TRBJ2-2|.|.|TRBV5-4
TGTGCCAGCAGCTGGGATGGGAACACCGGGGAGCTGTTTTTT
CASSWDGNTGELFF
>TRBJ2-4|.|.|TRBV11-2
TGTGCCAGCGGCTTGGGGCGGGGAGCCGAAAACACGCAGTACTTC
CASGLGRGAENTQYF
>TRBJ2-1|.|.|TRBV7-6
TGTGCCAGGGTCTGGGAGAAGCCCGGGGAGCTGTTCTTC
CARVWEKPGELFF
>TRBJ2-3|.|.|TRBV11-2
TGTCGCGTCACCGGGCTGGGTGCCAAAAATACTCAGTATTTT
CRVTGLGAKNTQYF
>TRBJ2-7|.|.|TRBV7-2
TGTGCCAGCAGCGAACGGACACCCTCTCGCGAGCAGTACTTC
CASSERTPSREQYF